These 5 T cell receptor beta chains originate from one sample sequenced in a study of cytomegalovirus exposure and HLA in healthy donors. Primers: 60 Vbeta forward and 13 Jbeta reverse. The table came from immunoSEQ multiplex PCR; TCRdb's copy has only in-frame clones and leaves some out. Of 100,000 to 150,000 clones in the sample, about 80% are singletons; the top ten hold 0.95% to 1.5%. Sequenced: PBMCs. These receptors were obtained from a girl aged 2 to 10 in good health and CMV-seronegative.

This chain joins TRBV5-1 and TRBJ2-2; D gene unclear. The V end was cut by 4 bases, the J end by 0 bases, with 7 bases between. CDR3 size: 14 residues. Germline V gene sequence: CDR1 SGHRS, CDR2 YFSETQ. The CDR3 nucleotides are TGCGCCAGCAGCCAAACTTCGAACACCGGGGAGCTGTTTTTT. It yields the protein CASSQTSNTGELFF.

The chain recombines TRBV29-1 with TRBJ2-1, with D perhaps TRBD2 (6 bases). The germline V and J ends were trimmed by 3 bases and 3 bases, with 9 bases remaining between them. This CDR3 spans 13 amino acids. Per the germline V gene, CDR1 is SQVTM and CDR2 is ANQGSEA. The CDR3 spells CSVDWGDYNEQFF. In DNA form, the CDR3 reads TGCAGCGTTGATTGGGGGGACTACAATGAGCAGTTCTTC.

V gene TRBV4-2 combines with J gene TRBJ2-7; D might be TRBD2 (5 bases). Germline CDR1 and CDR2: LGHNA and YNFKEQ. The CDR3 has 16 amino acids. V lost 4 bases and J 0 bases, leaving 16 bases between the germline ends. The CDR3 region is CASSPTTTSISYEQYF. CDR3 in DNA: TGTGCCAGCAGCCCCACGACTACCTCGATCTCCTACGAGCAGTACTTC.

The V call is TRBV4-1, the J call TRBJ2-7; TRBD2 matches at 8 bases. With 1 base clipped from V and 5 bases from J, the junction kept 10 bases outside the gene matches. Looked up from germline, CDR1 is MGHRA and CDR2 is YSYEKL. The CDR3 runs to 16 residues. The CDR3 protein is CASSQVQPGGLHEQYF. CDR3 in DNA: TGCGCCAGCAGCCAAGTACAACCGGGGGGGCTCCACGAGCAGTACTTC.

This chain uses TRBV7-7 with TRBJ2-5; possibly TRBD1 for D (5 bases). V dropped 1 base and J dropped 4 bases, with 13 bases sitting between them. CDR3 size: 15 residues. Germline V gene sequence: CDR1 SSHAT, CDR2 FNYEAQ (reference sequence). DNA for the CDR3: TGTGCCAGCAGCTTAGAATGGGGTACAGGAGAGACCCAGTACTTC. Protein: CASSLEWGTGETQYF.